This T cell receptor beta chain comes out of a study of Graves' ophthalmopathy and Graves' hyperthyroidism. On this clonotype: Its antigen is not identified.

Researchers took RNA transcripts and amplified TCR beta CDR3 regions from them. A first-round RT-PCR used HTBI primers, followed by a second-round multiplex PCR. TCRdb re-called the multiplex PCR reads with MiXCR, one entry per CDR3 protein. The sample lists hundreds of thousands of distinct CDR3 sequences, around 21% seen once, with more than 2.5% in the top ten. Points from the study as a whole: Most expanded thyroid clonotypes above 0.001 frequency also appeared in blood. This model predicted ophthalmopathy progression (sensitivity around 70%, specificity approximately 77%).

The CDR3 extends over 15 amino acids. Deletions cut 1 base from V and 4 bases from J, with 13 bases between. The J gene is TRBJ1-1, the V gene TRBV12-3 or TRBV12-4, with D possibly TRBD1 on 6 matching bases. Sequenced material: peripheral blood. This TCR came from a woman between 18 and 30 years old with stable Graves' hyperthyroidism. CDR3 coding DNA: TGTGCCAGCAGTTTAGTCGCGGGAGGGGGCACTGAAGCTTTCTTT. Translating it yields CASSLVAGGGTEAFF.